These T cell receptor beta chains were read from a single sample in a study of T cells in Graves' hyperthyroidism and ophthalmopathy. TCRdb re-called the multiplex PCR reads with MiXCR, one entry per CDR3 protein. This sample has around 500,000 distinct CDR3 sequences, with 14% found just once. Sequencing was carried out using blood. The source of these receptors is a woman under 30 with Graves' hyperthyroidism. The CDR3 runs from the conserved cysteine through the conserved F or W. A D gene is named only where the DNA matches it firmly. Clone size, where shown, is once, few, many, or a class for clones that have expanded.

cdr3_aa: CASSMVQAPNEKLFF
cdr3_nt: TGTGCCAGTAGTATGGTACAGGCCCCCAATGAAAAACTGTTTTTT
d_call: NA
j_call: TRBJ1-4
clone_size: few
v_call: TRBV19

cdr3_aa: CASSEWTGATDTQYF
cdr3_nt: TGTGCCAGCAGTGAATGGACAGGGGCCACAGATACGCAGTATTTT
d_call: TRBD1
j_call: TRBJ2-3
clone_size: many
v_call: TRBV6-1

cdr3_aa: CASSTPRRGVNEKLFF
cdr3_nt: TGTGCCAGTAGTACCCCCCGACGGGGAGTAAATGAAAAACTGTTTTTT
d_call: NA
j_call: TRBJ1-4
clone_size: NA
v_call: TRBV19

cdr3_aa: CASSLRTGEGTEAFF
cdr3_nt: TGCGCCAGCAGCTTACGGACAGGGGAGGGTACTGAAGCTTTCTTT
d_call: TRBD1
j_call: TRBJ1-1
clone_size: many
v_call: TRBV5-1

cdr3_aa: CASRPSGNPGELFF
cdr3_nt: TGTGCCAGCAGACCTAGCGGGAACCCCGGGGAGCTGTTTTTT
d_call: TRBD2
j_call: TRBJ2-2
clone_size: many
v_call: TRBV12-3/TRBV12-4

cdr3_aa: CASSRRGVNGYTF
cdr3_nt: TGTGCCAGCAGTCGACGGGGAGTGAATGGCTACACCTTC
d_call: NA
j_call: TRBJ1-2
clone_size: NA
v_call: TRBV6-5

cdr3_aa: CASSLGSAADTQYF
cdr3_nt: TGTGCCAGCAGCTTAGGGTCGGCGGCAGATACGCAGTATTTT
d_call: NA
j_call: TRBJ2-3
clone_size: many
v_call: TRBV7-9

cdr3_aa: CSAKQEWGPYNEQFF
cdr3_nt: TGCAGTGCGAAGCAGGAGTGGGGACCCTACAATGAGCAGTTCTTC
d_call: NA
j_call: TRBJ2-1
clone_size: NA
v_call: TRBV20-1

cdr3_aa: CSVQQGLGDEKLFF
cdr3_nt: TGCAGCGTCCAACAGGGCCTGGGGGATGAAAAACTGTTTTTT
d_call: NA
j_call: TRBJ1-4
clone_size: many
v_call: TRBV29-1

cdr3_aa: CASSYGLFGEQYF
cdr3_nt: TGTGCCAGCAGTTACGGGCTTTTCGGAGAGCAGTACTTC
d_call: NA
j_call: TRBJ2-7
clone_size: many
v_call: TRBV6-5

cdr3_aa: CASSQAEYGYTF
cdr3_nt: TGCGCCAGCAGCCAAGCAGAGTATGGCTACACCTTC
d_call: NA
j_call: TRBJ1-2
clone_size: NA
v_call: TRBV4-1

cdr3_aa: CASGLVLDQPQHF
cdr3_nt: TGTGCTAGTGGTTTGGTGTTGGATCAGCCCCAGCATTTT
d_call: NA
j_call: TRBJ1-5
clone_size: many
v_call: TRBV12-5

cdr3_aa: CATSRDQGTSGNTIYF
cdr3_nt: TGTGCCACCAGCAGAGATCAGGGGACCTCTGGAAACACCATATATTTT
d_call: NA
j_call: TRBJ1-3
clone_size: many
v_call: TRBV15

cdr3_aa: CASSVGASGPGGETQYF
cdr3_nt: TGTGCCAGCAGCGTAGGGGCTAGCGGGCCGGGAGGAGAGACCCAGTACTTC
d_call: TRBD2
j_call: TRBJ2-5
clone_size: many
v_call: TRBV9

cdr3_aa: CASSPRTSGSSGANVLTF
cdr3_nt: TGTGCCAGCTCACCCAGGACTAGCGGGAGCTCTGGGGCCAACGTCCTGACTTTC
d_call: TRBD2
j_call: TRBJ2-6
clone_size: many
v_call: TRBV18

cdr3_aa: CASSAGTGDLGGELFF
cdr3_nt: TGTGCCAGCAGCGCCGGGACAGGGGATCTGGGCGGGGAGCTGTTTTTT
d_call: TRBD1
j_call: TRBJ2-2
clone_size: many
v_call: TRBV12-3/TRBV12-4

cdr3_aa: CASSYFRAFQWWTQYF
cdr3_nt: TGTGCCAGCAGTTATTTCAGAGCCTTTCAATGGTGGACCCAGTACTTC
d_call: NA
j_call: TRBJ2-5
clone_size: many
v_call: TRBV6-1

cdr3_aa: CSVEDPGTYEQYF
cdr3_nt: TGCAGCGTTGAAGACCCTGGAACCTACGAGCAGTACTTC
d_call: NA
j_call: TRBJ2-7
clone_size: few
v_call: TRBV29-1

cdr3_aa: CASSYSGAPEKLFF
cdr3_nt: TGTGCCAGCAGCTACTCAGGGGCTCCCGAAAAACTGTTTTTT
d_call: NA
j_call: TRBJ1-4
clone_size: many
v_call: TRBV11-2

cdr3_aa: CASSFGHQGAMNTEAFF
cdr3_nt: TGTGCCAGCAGCTTCGGACACCAGGGGGCGATGAACACTGAAGCTTTCTTT
d_call: TRBD1
j_call: TRBJ1-1
clone_size: few
v_call: TRBV7-9

cdr3_aa: CACSLAALAYNEQFF
cdr3_nt: TGTGCCTGCAGCTTAGCGGCGCTAGCGTACAATGAGCAGTTCTTC
d_call: NA
j_call: TRBJ2-1
clone_size: NA
v_call: TRBV7-9

cdr3_aa: CAWNRGRVGDEKLFF
cdr3_nt: TGTGCCTGGAACAGGGGGCGCGTGGGCGATGAAAAACTGTTTTTT
d_call: TRBD1
j_call: TRBJ1-4
clone_size: many
v_call: TRBV30

cdr3_aa: CASSLRTGYSNQPQHF
cdr3_nt: TGTGCCAGCAGCTTACGAACAGGATATAGCAATCAGCCCCAGCATTTT
d_call: NA
j_call: TRBJ1-5
clone_size: NA
v_call: TRBV7-2

cdr3_aa: CASSIQSGSSYNEQFF
cdr3_nt: TGTGCCAGCAGCATACAGAGCGGGAGCTCCTACAATGAGCAGTTCTTC
d_call: TRBD2
j_call: TRBJ2-1
clone_size: many
v_call: TRBV7-8

cdr3_aa: CASSYSRLQGAGGNTIYF
cdr3_nt: TGTGCCAGCAGTTACTCTCGTTTACAGGGGGCCGGTGGAAACACCATATATTTT
d_call: TRBD1
j_call: TRBJ1-3
clone_size: NA
v_call: TRBV6-5

cdr3_aa: CSVDGPSGHEQFF
cdr3_nt: TGCAGCGTTGACGGCCCCTCCGGCCATGAGCAGTTCTTC
d_call: NA
j_call: TRBJ2-1
clone_size: many
v_call: TRBV29-1

cdr3_aa: CASSFRDRAPNYGYTF
cdr3_nt: TGTGCCAGCAGTTTCCGGGACAGGGCCCCTAACTATGGCTACACCTTC
d_call: TRBD1
j_call: TRBJ1-2
clone_size: many
v_call: TRBV12-3/TRBV12-4

cdr3_aa: CASSLAAAGTSSYEQYF
cdr3_nt: TGTGCCAGCAGTTTAGCTGCCGCCGGGACTAGCTCCTACGAGCAGTACTTC
d_call: TRBD2
j_call: TRBJ2-7
clone_size: many
v_call: TRBV12-3/TRBV12-4